This TCR beta chain was profiled in a study of shared clonotypes between healthy human individuals. Study context: CD4 naive and CD4 memory each took three plates per donor, while CD8 naive took two and CD8 memory one.

Trimming took off 4 bases at V and 4 bases at J, with 7 bases between the two ends. This CDR3 spans 12 amino acids. Germline-derived CDR1 and CDR2 are SGHDN and FVKESK. Sequenced by immunoSEQ multiplex PCR; TCRdb stores in-frame clones only, minus some. Of under 600,000 clones listed, 97% were seen once; the top ten hold around 0.058%. CD4+ cell separation produced CD45RA+ naive and CD45RA-negative memory subsets. V gene TRBV14 combines with J gene TRBJ2-5, with D perhaps given as TRBD1 or TRBD2 (5 bases each). This receptor was identified in a woman in her twenties or thirties in good health. Sequenced input: naive CD4+ T cells sorted from blood. Subset given: CD45RA+ positively selected. The CDR3 DNA is TGTGCCAGCAGCCGAGGGGTAGAGACCCAGTACTTC. It yields the protein CASSRGVETQYF. The complete variable domain, with remaining parts taken from reference TRBV14 and TRBJ2-5, reads EAGVTQFPSHSVIEKGQTVTLRCDPISGHDNLYWYRRVMGKEIKFLLHFVKESKQDESGMPNNRFLAERTGGTYSTLKVQPAELEDSGVYFCASSRGVETQYFGPGTRLLVL.